These 14 T cell receptor beta chains were sequenced from one sample in a study of T cell responses to AZD1222 COVID-19 vaccine. Sequencing used immunoSEQ multiplex PCR; TCRdb keeps in-frame clones, though not all of them. The data hold 120,000 or so clones, with roughly nine tenths observed a single time. This specimen was peripheral blood, taken on day 0 of AZD1222 vaccination. The receptor source for this set is an adult in good health.

This clone was observed a single time. The chain couples TRBV29-1 to TRBJ2-1, with D tentatively TRBD2 (7 bases). This CDR3 has 15 residues. The V gene lost 4 bases and the J gene lost 2 bases, with 15 bases spanning the gap. CDR1 SQVTM and CDR2 ANQGSEA come from the germline V gene. The CDR3 DNA sequence: TGCAGCGTTGGAGGGGGGGAGGCGGCCTACAATGAGCAGTTCTTC. It encodes CSVGGGEAAYNEQFF.

This clone has a handful of counts. The rearrangement links TRBV11-2 to TRBJ1-1, with a weak D call TRBD1 (5 bases). The CDR3 spans 15 residues. Germline assignment: CDR1 SGHAT and CDR2 FQNNGV. V was cut by 4 bases and J by 1 base, with 13 bases left in between. CDR3 sequence (DNA): TGTGCCAGCAGCTCTCCGGGACTGACGAACACTGAAGCTTTCTTT. Translating it yields CASSSPGLTNTEAFF.

The J gene is TRBJ1-1, the V gene TRBV5-6; D is ambiguous. The V and J ends lost 1 base and 5 bases respectively, with 9 bases between them. The CDR3 runs 13 residues. Germline loops: CDR1 SGHDT, CDR2 YYEEEE. The CDR3 spells CASSLPIQTEAFF. The DNA for the CDR3 is TGTGCCAGCAGCTTGCCAATACAGACTGAAGCTTTCTTT. Variable domain in full (rest from reference TRBV5-6 and TRBJ1-1): DAGVTQSPTHLIKTRGQQVTLRCSPKSGHDTVSWYQQALGQGPQFIFQYYEEEERQRGNFPDRFSGHQFPNYSSELNVNALLLGDSALYLCASSLPIQTEAFFGQGTRLTVV.

This chain joins TRBV24-1 and TRBJ2-7, with TRBD1 identical over 11 bases. V was pared by 4 bases and J by 1 base, with 14 bases of the junction left unmatched. The CDR3 consists of 19 residues. Germline CDR1 KGHDR, CDR2 SFDVKD. In DNA form, the CDR3 reads TGTGCCACCAGTGACACCAAGCGTCTCGGACAGGGGGCTTCCTACGAGCAGTACTTC. Protein sequence: CATSDTKRLGQGASYEQYF.

This chain links TRBV19 with TRBJ1-3, with 7 nucleotides matching TRBD1. V lost 4 bases and J lost 0; bases outside the gene matches: 6. This CDR3 is 16 amino acids long. Germline CDR1 and CDR2: LNHDA and SQIVND (reference sequence). CDR3: CASSTRQGISGNTIYF. CDR3 in DNA: TGTGCCAGTAGTACCCGACAGGGTATCTCTGGAAACACCATATATTTT.

This clone was counted between two and nine times. The J gene is TRBJ2-6, the V gene TRBV11-2; D is ambiguous. CDR1 is SGHAT and CDR2 is FQNNGV in the germline V gene. The CDR3 is 15 amino acids. The ends were cut back, 3 bases at V and 0 bases at J, with 6 bases in the middle. The CDR3 nucleotides read TGTGCCAGCAGCTTGAGCCTCTCTGGGGCCAACGTCCTGACTTTC. It encodes CASSLSLSGANVLTF. Drawing the rest from reference TRBV11-2 and TRBJ2-6, the complete variable domain is EAGVAQSPRYKIIEKRQSVAFWCNPISGHATLYWYQQILGQGPKLLIQFQNNGVVDDSQLPKDRFSAERLKGVDSTLKIQPAKLEDSAVYLCASSLSLSGANVLTFGAGSRLTVL.

The table lists this clone with a few counts. The chain carries TRBV19 and TRBJ2-7; D call uncertain. The CDR3 runs 13 residues. Germline assignment: CDR1 LNHDA and CDR2 SQIVND (reference sequence). Trimming removed 6 bases from V and 5 bases from J, with 14 bases in between. The CDR3 is CASSTSFGHEQYF. CDR3 in DNA: TGTGCCAGTAGCACGTCGTTTGGGCACGAGCAGTACTTC.

This clone was detected once. The chain joins TRBV14 to TRBJ2-7, with D possibly TRBD2 on 5 matching bases. Germline CDR1 reads SGHDN; CDR2 reads FVKESK. V lost 4 bases and J 2 bases, leaving 12 bases between the germline ends. The CDR3 runs to 14 residues. The chain's CDR3 is CASSLTSLPYEQYF. The CDR3 DNA follows: TGTGCCAGCAGCCTCACTAGTTTGCCCTACGAGCAGTACTTC.

The chain joins TRBV6-5 to TRBJ1-4; D perhaps matches TRBD1 (5 bases). Trimming took off 5 bases at V and 2 bases at J, with 9 bases between the two ends. This CDR3 spans 14 amino acids. CDR1 and CDR2 from the germline V gene are MNHEY and SVGAGI. CDR3 in DNA: TGTGCCAGCAGTAGCCGGGGGACTAATGAAAAACTGTTTTTT. The encoded protein is CASSSRGTNEKLFF.

The rearrangement uses TRBV6-5 and TRBJ2-7, with D possibly matching TRBD2 (6 bases). CDR3 size: 15 residues. V was clipped by 5 bases and J by 3 bases, with 17 bases between them. In germline, CDR1 is MNHEY, CDR2 SVGAGI. CDR3 in DNA: TGTGCCAGCAGTCCACCCAACGGGGGAAACTACGAGCAGTACTTC. Amino acid sequence: CASSPPNGGNYEQYF.

The gene calls are TRBV30 and TRBJ1-1; 10 bases align to TRBD1. The CDR3 sequence is 15 residues long. V lost 1 base and J lost 5; bases outside the gene matches: 7. Germline assignment: CDR1 GTSNPN and CDR2 SVGIG (reference sequence). DNA of the CDR3: TGTGCCTGGAGTGCCGACAGGGGGCGAGGGACTGAAGCTTTCTTT. Encoded protein: CAWSADRGRGTEAFF. Variable domain in full (rest from reference TRBV30 and TRBJ1-1): SQTIHQWPATLVQPVGSPLSLECTVEGTSNPNLYWYRQAAGRGLQLLFYSVGIGQISSEVPQNLSASRPQDRQFILSSKKLLLSDSGFYLCAWSADRGRGTEAFFGQGTRLTVV.

CDR3 sequence: CASSLDAGTPYQPQHF. The CDR3 DNA is TGCGCCAGCAGCTTGGACGCCGGGACACCGTATCAGCCCCAGCATTTT. This chain uses TRBV5-1 with TRBJ1-5, with D maybe TRBD1 (6 bases). This CDR3 region has 16 residues. V shed 0 bases and J shed 5 bases, with 15 bases lying between them. Germline lookup yields CDR1 SGHRS and CDR2 YFSETQ.

CDR3: CASSLGGRTSGSSYNEQFF. CDR3 DNA sequence: TGTGCCAGCAGCTTGGGAGGTCGGACTAGCGGGAGCTCCTACAATGAGCAGTTCTTC. J is TRBJ2-1 and V is TRBV5-8; 13 nucleotides line up with TRBD2. The germline CDR1 and CDR2 sequences are SGHTS and YDEGEE. V trimming: 0 bases; J trimming: 0 bases; junction bases outside the gene matches: 6. The CDR3 has 19 residues.

V and J are TRBV5-1 and TRBJ1-2, with TRBD1 matching over 8 bases. V trimming: 1 base; J trimming: 6 bases; junction bases outside the gene matches: 2. Germline V gene lookup returns CDR1 SGHRS and CDR2 YFSETQ. The CDR3 spans 13 residues. The CDR3 loop reads CASSLRTGNGYTF. The DNA of the CDR3 is TGCGCCAGCAGCTTGCGGACAGGGAATGGCTACACCTTC.